Below are 29 T cell receptor beta chains sequenced from a single sample in a study of blood T cell repertoires in COVID-19. Sequencing was performed with immunoSEQ multiplex PCR; in TCRdb, only in-frame clones are kept and a portion is missing. The table shows more than 250,000 clones, with roughly 89% occurring only once. Material for sequencing was PBMCs or T cells enriched from blood (not recorded which). Receptors originate from a woman between 40 and 55 years old who had recovered from COVID-19.

In this sample, this clone turned up once. The V and J genes are TRBV7-2 and TRBJ1-2; TRBD1 might be the D (5 bases). V was pared by 5 bases and J by 8 bases, with 18 bases between. CDR1 and CDR2 from the germline V gene are SGHTA and FQGNSA. The CDR3 runs 14 residues. The CDR3 protein is CASSPYRNRQGYTF. The CDR3 nucleotides are TGTGCCAGCAGCCCCTACAGGAATCGGCAAGGCTACACCTTC. Full variable domain (rest looked up from reference TRBV7-2 and TRBJ1-2): GAGVSQSPSNKVTEKGKDVELRCDPISGHTALYWYRQSLGQGLEFLIYFQGNSAPDKSGLPSDRFSAERTGGSVSTLTIQRTQQEDSAVYLCASSPYRNRQGYTFGSGTRLTVV.

The chain combines TRBV7-2 with TRBJ2-3; 8 nucleotides agree with TRBD2. V was pared by 1 base and J by 5 bases, with 5 bases of the junction left unmatched. This CDR3 comprises 15 residues. Germline lookup yields CDR1 SGHTA and CDR2 FQGNSA. The CDR3 region has the DNA TGTGCCAGCAGCTTAGACAGCGGGAGTAGAGATACGCAGTATTTT. The encoded protein is CASSLDSGSRDTQYF.

The rearrangement links TRBV7-2 to TRBJ2-7; TRBD2 matches 7 bases. Trimming cost V 6 bases and J 6 bases; bases outside gene matches: 11. Germline CDR1 reads SGHTA; CDR2 reads FQGNSA. This CDR3 is 14 amino acids long. DNA for the CDR3: TGTGCCAGCAGTTTGGGAGCGGGAAGTGGCGAGCAGTACTTC. Translated, it gives CASSLGAGSGEQYF.

V is TRBV7-9 and J is TRBJ1-6; D is undetermined. Germline V gene data show CDR1 as SEHNR and CDR2 as FQNEAQ (reference sequence). V lost 2 bases and J 7 bases, leaving 12 bases between the germline ends. The CDR3 extends over 15 amino acids. CDR3 amino acids: CASSLPGSTNSPLHF. CDR3 in DNA: TGTGCCAGCAGCTTACCCGGGTCAACCAATTCACCCCTCCACTTT. Full variable domain (rest looked up from reference TRBV7-9 and TRBJ1-6): DTGVSQNPRHKITKRGQNVTFRCDPISEHNRLYWYRQTLGQGPEFLTYFQNEAQLEKSRLLSDRFSAERPKGSFSTLEIQRTEQGDSAMYLCASSLPGSTNSPLHFGNGTRLTVT.

This sequence joins TRBV12-3 or TRBV12-4 and TRBJ2-3, with D hard to call. V gave up 2 bases and J gave up 0 bases, with 3 bases separating them. The CDR3 length is 13 residues. The CDR3 DNA reads TGTGCCAGCAGTTTACATAGCACAGATACGCAGTATTTT. Translation: CASSLHSTDTQYF.

The gene calls are TRBV10-2 and TRBJ1-1; TRBD1 matches at 8 bases. The CDR3 length is 13 residues. J lost 4 bases, V lost 6 bases, and 4 bases had no gene match. Germline lookup yields CDR1 WSHSY and CDR2 SAAADI. CDR3 sequence reads: CASRQGASTEAFF. For the CDR3, the DNA is TGCGCCAGCAGGCAGGGGGCGAGCACTGAAGCTTTCTTT.

This sequence joins TRBV7-8 and TRBJ2-2, with 8 bases aligning to TRBD2. The germline gives CDR1 SGHVS, CDR2 FQNEAQ. V trimming: 5 bases; J trimming: 5 bases; junction bases outside the gene matches: 10. This CDR3 is 16 amino acids long. CDR3 amino acids: CASSPQTSASTGELFF. The CDR3 DNA is TGTGCCAGCAGCCCTCAGACTAGCGCGAGTACCGGGGAGCTGTTTTTT.

This clone appeared a single time. The chain uses TRBV7-9 and TRBJ2-5, with D tentatively TRBD2 (7 bases). The germline gives CDR1 SEHNR, CDR2 FQNEAQ (reference sequence). The CDR3 length is 14 residues. The germline V and J ends were trimmed by 1 base and 5 bases, with 11 bases remaining between them. The CDR3 region is CASSLGTAGETQYF. CDR3 nucleotides: TGTGCCAGCAGCTTAGGGACAGCGGGGGAGACCCAGTACTTC. The variable domain in full, completed from reference TRBV7-9 and TRBJ2-5, reads DTGVSQNPRHKITKRGQNVTFRCDPISEHNRLYWYRQTLGQGPEFLTYFQNEAQLEKSRLLSDRFSAERPKGSFSTLEIQRTEQGDSAMYLCASSLGTAGETQYFGPGTRLLVL.

Turning to this clone: The junction and the germline gene differ at one end; a read error may be behind it. The rearrangement links TRBV10-2 to TRBJ2-7; no clear D gene. This CDR3 comprises 11 residues. The V gene's germline CDR1 is WSHSY and CDR2 SAAADI. CDR3 sequence (DNA): TGCGCCAGCAGTGAGTCCTCCGAGCAGTACTTC. Its protein is CASSESSEQYF.

This rearrangement joins TRBV7-6 to TRBJ2-1, with 9 positions matching TRBD1. Trimming cost V 0 bases and J 6 bases; bases outside gene matches: 6. Per germline, CDR1 SGHVS and CDR2 FNYEAQ. The CDR3 runs to 16 residues. The CDR3: CASSLAQGALGNEQFF. The DNA for the CDR3 is TGTGCCAGCAGCTTAGCACAGGGGGCTTTAGGCAATGAGCAGTTCTTC.

This clone was counted once. The CDR3 DNA follows: TGCAGCGGGGCGTTGAACACTGAAGCTTTCTTT. Its translation: CSGALNTEAFF. The V call is TRBV29-1, the J call TRBJ1-1; no reliable D call. V lost 7 bases to trimming and J lost 0 bases, with 6 bases between them. Germline V CDR1 and CDR2: SQVTM, ANQGSEA. This CDR3 is built from 11 residues. The full variable domain, its missing parts supplied by reference TRBV29-1 and TRBJ1-1, is SAVISQKPSRDICQRGTSLTIQCQVDSQVTMMFWYRQQPGQSLTLIATANQGSEATYESGFVIDKFPISRPNLTFSTLTVSNMSPEDSSIYLCSGALNTEAFFGQGTRLTVV.

J is TRBJ2-7 and V is TRBV14; TRBD2 agrees at 13 bases. The CDR3 loop spans 14 amino acids. Trimming at V came to 5 bases and at J to 4 bases, leaving 2 bases not matched to a gene. Germline assignment: CDR1 SGHDN and CDR2 FVKESK. CDR3 loop: CASSELAGGYEQYF. CDR3 DNA sequence: TGTGCCAGCAGCGAACTAGCGGGAGGGTACGAGCAGTACTTC. Based on the CDR3 plus reference TRBV14 and TRBJ2-7, the full variable domain is EAGVTQFPSHSVIEKGQTVTLRCDPISGHDNLYWYRRVMGKEIKFLLHFVKESKQDESGMPNNRFLAERTGGTYSTLKVQPAELEDSGVYFCASSELAGGYEQYFGPGTRLTVT.

This rearrangement joins TRBV18 to TRBJ1-2; D not resolved. Germline V gene data show CDR1 as KGHSH and CDR2 as LQKENI. V lost 3 bases and J 6 bases, leaving 14 bases between the germline ends. CDR3 length: 14 residues. CDR3 DNA: TGTGCCAGCTCACCCCTCCTAGCTGGGCATGGCTACACCTTC. It translates to CASSPLLAGHGYTF.

This clone was detected only once. The gene calls are TRBV7-9 and TRBJ1-1; 10 nucleotides line up with TRBD1. Germline-derived CDR1 and CDR2 are SEHNR and FQNEAQ (reference sequence). The CDR3 is 14 residues long. V dropped 1 base and J dropped 13; count of bases not matched to a gene: 9. CDR3 residues: CASSLEVGQGKNFF. In DNA, the CDR3 is TGTGCCAGCAGCTTAGAAGTGGGACAGGGGAAGAATTTCTTT.

The chain is built from TRBV12-3 or TRBV12-4 and TRBJ1-1; 7 bases line up with TRBD1. The CDR3 sequence is 12 residues long. V gave up 7 bases and J gave up 7 bases; unmatched junction bases: 6. This chain's CDR3 is CASNPYRGEAFF. CDR3 nucleotides: TGTGCCAGCAATCCATACAGGGGTGAAGCTTTCTTT.

This clone was observed a few times. The J gene is TRBJ2-5, the V gene TRBV6-2 or TRBV6-3; D is uncertain. The CDR3 runs 13 residues. Trimming removed 6 bases from V and 3 bases from J, with 11 bases in between. CDR1 and CDR2 (germline): MNHEY, SVGEGT. For the CDR3, the DNA is TGTGCCAGCAGCCCCGCCCCGGAAGAGACCCAGTACTTC. Its protein is CASSPAPEETQYF.

The chain couples TRBV7-2 to TRBJ1-5; D is unclear. Trimming shortened V by 1 base and J by 5 bases, and 6 bases separated the two germline ends. The CDR3 consists of 13 residues. CDR1 and CDR2 (germline): SGHTA, FQGNSA. Written as DNA, the CDR3 is TGTGCCAGCAGCTTAGGGCAGTATCAGCCCCAGCATTTT. This sequence encodes CASSLGQYQPQHF.

The gene calls are TRBV4-3 and TRBJ1-4, with D tentatively TRBD1 (5 bases). Germline-derived CDR1 and CDR2 are LGHNA and YSLEER. The CDR3 runs to 17 residues. V was shortened by 1 base and J by 4 bases, with 16 bases between the two germline ends. The CDR3 nucleotides are TGCGCCAGCAGCCAAGGGTCAGGGTCCAGCAGTAATGAAAAACTGTTTTTT. Translation gives CASSQGSGSSSNEKLFF.

The V call is TRBV6-4, the J call TRBJ2-7; D is ambiguous. Trimming removed 8 bases at V and 2 bases at J, with 19 bases between. Germline CDR1 MRHNA, CDR2 SNTAGT. The CDR3 totals 15 residues. The CDR3 sequence is CASPDEGGEAYEQYF. CDR3 DNA sequence: TGTGCCAGCCCCGATGAAGGCGGCGAGGCCTACGAGCAGTACTTC.

The gene calls are TRBV7-9 and TRBJ2-5; D may be TRBD2 (5 bases). CDR3 length: 15 residues. The germline V gene encodes CDR1 SEHNR and CDR2 FQNEAQ (reference sequence). V dropped 5 bases and J dropped 5 bases, with 18 bases sitting between them. The CDR3 spells CASSPSAVKRETQYF. CDR3 in DNA: TGTGCCAGCAGCCCGAGTGCAGTAAAGCGGGAGACCCAGTACTTC.

The J gene is TRBJ2-7, the V gene TRBV7-2; D is perhaps TRBD2 (7 bases). Trimming left V 2 bases short and J 2 bases short, with 13 bases between. The germline V gene encodes CDR1 SGHTA and CDR2 FQGNSA. CDR3 length: 15 amino acids. The CDR3 protein is CASSLTGGRTYEQYF. The CDR3, as DNA: TGTGCCAGCAGCTTAACGGGGGGCAGGACCTACGAGCAGTACTTC.

The chain is built from TRBV7-6 and TRBJ2-5; TRBD2 matches at 10 bases. Germline-derived CDR1 and CDR2 are SGHVS and FNYEAQ. Trimming cost V 1 base and J 5 bases; bases outside gene matches: 7. The CDR3 length is 16 residues. This chain's CDR3 is CASSLVSSGSKETQYF. The CDR3 DNA sequence: TGTGCCAGCAGCTTAGTGTCTAGCGGGAGTAAGGAGACCCAGTACTTC.

This chain uses TRBV12-5 with TRBJ1-5; perhaps TRBD1 as D (5 bases). The CDR3 is made up of 16 amino acids. Trimming removed 0 bases at V and 3 bases at J, with 12 bases between. CDR1 LGHNT and CDR2 FRNRAP come from the germline V gene. The CDR3 loop is CASGLVRGGDNQPQHF. CDR3 bases: TGTGCTAGTGGTTTGGTACGCGGGGGAGACAATCAGCCCCAGCATTTT.

This rearrangement joins TRBV18 to TRBJ1-4; no clear D gene. Between the trimmed V and J ends, which lost 2 bases and 0 bases, there was a span of 7 bases. There are 15 residues in the CDR3. CDR1 and CDR2 (germline): KGHSH, LQKENI. CDR3 region: CASSPDRATNEKLFF. CDR3 DNA: TGTGCCAGCTCACCAGACCGGGCAACTAATGAAAAACTGTTTTTT.

This clone was counted between two and nine times. The J gene is TRBJ2-7, the V gene TRBV3-1 (or the pseudogene TRBV3-2); D is possibly TRBD1 (6 bases). This CDR3 comprises 13 residues. Looked up from germline, CDR1 is LGHDT and CDR2 is YNNKEL (reference sequence). Trimming took 4 bases from V and 4 from J, leaving 11 bases between them. CDR3 DNA: TGTGCCAGCAGCCGTGGGGGCATGTACGAGCAGTACTTC. It codes for CASSRGGMYEQYF.

On this clone itself: Different DNA sequences within this sample yield the same CDR3. The chain carries TRBV7-2 and TRBJ1-6, with D uncertain. V was cut by 1 base and J by 7 bases, with 5 bases left in between. The germline gives CDR1 SGHTA, CDR2 FQGNSA. This CDR3 spans 13 amino acids. This CDR3 reads CASSLGGNSPLHF. The CDR3 nucleotides read TGTGCCAGCAGCTTAGGAGGGAATTCACCCCTCCACTTT.

This rearrangement joins TRBV3-1 (or the pseudogene TRBV3-2) to TRBJ2-4; a weak D match, TRBD1 (6 bases). V was clipped by 6 bases and J by 6 bases, with 12 bases between them. This CDR3 has 13 residues. The germline V gene encodes CDR1 LGHDT and CDR2 YNNKEL (reference sequence). The CDR3 loop is CASSQGFANIQYF. CDR3 nucleotide sequence: TGTGCCAGCAGTCAGGGGTTTGCAAACATTCAGTACTTC.

The rearrangement uses TRBV7-3 and TRBJ2-6; D is ambiguous. V was pared by 3 bases and J by 4 bases, with 4 bases between. This CDR3 is 13 amino acids long. Germline assignment: CDR1 SGHTA and CDR2 FQGTGA. CDR3 nucleotides: TGTGCCAGCAGCTTCTACGGGGCCAACGTCCTGACTTTC. Its translation is CASSFYGANVLTF.

The rearrangement joins TRBV28 to TRBJ1-1; D may be TRBD1 (6 bases). Between the trimmed V and J ends, which lost 4 bases and 1 base, there was a span of 13 bases. This CDR3 is 15 amino acids long. Germline assignment: CDR1 MDHEN and CDR2 SYDVKM. This CDR3 reads CASSSYRVWNTEAFF. CDR3 DNA sequence: TGTGCCAGCAGTTCATACAGGGTTTGGAACACTGAAGCTTTCTTT.